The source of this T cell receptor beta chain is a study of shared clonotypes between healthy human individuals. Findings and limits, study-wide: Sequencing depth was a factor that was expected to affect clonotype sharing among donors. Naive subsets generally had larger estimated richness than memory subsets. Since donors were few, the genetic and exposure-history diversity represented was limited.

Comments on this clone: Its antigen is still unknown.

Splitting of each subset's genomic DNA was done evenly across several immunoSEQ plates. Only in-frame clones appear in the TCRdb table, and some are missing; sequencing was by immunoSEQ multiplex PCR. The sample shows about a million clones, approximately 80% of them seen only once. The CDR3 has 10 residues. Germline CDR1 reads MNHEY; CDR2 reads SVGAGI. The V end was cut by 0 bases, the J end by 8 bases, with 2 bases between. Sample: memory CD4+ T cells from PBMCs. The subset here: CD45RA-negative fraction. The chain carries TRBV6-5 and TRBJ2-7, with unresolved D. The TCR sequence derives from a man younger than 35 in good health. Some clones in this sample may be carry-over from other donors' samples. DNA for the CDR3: TGTGCCAGCAGTTACTCCCAGCAGTACTTC. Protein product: CASSYSQQYF.